The clone carrying this TCR beta chain was counted a single time. Its specificity is unknown. Deep-level assay runs were performed. Per the original methods: In the immunoSEQ data, sequences were junction-only and lacked quality scores, so filtering differed. The table came from immunoSEQ multiplex PCR; TCRdb's copy has only in-frame clones and leaves some out. The D gene and trimming were derived from the DNA, and the V and J assignments and clone size from that table. This repertoire shows around 1.1 million clones, approximately 77% found once; its top ten account for about 0.89%. The sample belongs to a study of shared clonotypes between healthy human individuals. Study results and caveats: Measured sharing among donors was expected to vary with sequencing depth.

The CDR3 consists of 14 residues. Trimming shortened V by 5 bases and J by 6 bases, and 15 bases separated the two germline ends. CDR1 is SGHTA, CDR2 FQGNSA, per germline. From CD4+ cells came CD45RA+ naive and CD45RA-negative memory subsets. Sequenced input: memory CD4+ T cells from PBMCs. Subset of the sample: CD45RA-negative fraction. V and J are TRBV7-2 and TRBJ2-3; D perhaps matches TRBD1 (6 bases). This receptor was obtained from a man younger than 30 in good health. Some clones in this sample may be carry-over from other donors' samples. The CDR3 DNA is TGTGCCAGCAGCAAACAGGGTTTCCCCGATACGCAGTATTTT. This encodes CASSKQGFPDTQYF. The entire variable domain, with the rest obtained from reference TRBV7-2 and TRBJ2-3, is as follows: GAGVSQSPSNKVTEKGKDVELRCDPISGHTALYWYRQSLGQGLEFLIYFQGNSAPDKSGLPSDRFSAERTGGSVSTLTIQRTQQEDSAVYLCASSKQGFPDTQYFGPGTRLTVL.